In its sample, the clone carrying this TCR beta chain was seen many times. Its antigen is still unknown. MiXCR was run by TCRdb on the 5' RACE reads, yielding one entry per CDR3 protein. The sample has roughly 91,000 distinct CDR3 sequences, 7.5% to 9% seen once. The record originates from a study of CD8 T cells in ankylosing spondylitis. General study findings and limits: Reportedly, matched ankylosing spondylitis synovial fluid was significantly enriched for disease-linked clones. Before this, some motif variants had been reported in reactive arthritis synovial fluid and blood.

Sequencing was performed on blood, either unsorted or a sorted T cell fraction (not recorded which). This receptor was obtained from a male donor with ankylosing spondylitis or in good health (not recorded which).

As DNA, the CDR3 is TGCGCCAGCAGCTTGGCAGGGTTCGGGACTGAAGCTTTCTTT. Its protein is CASSLAGFGTEAFF. The chain joins TRBV5-1 to TRBJ1-1; TRBD1 might be the D (5 bases). V was trimmed by 0 bases and J by 5 bases, leaving 11 bases between them. In germline, CDR1 is SGHRS, CDR2 YFSETQ. This CDR3 has 14 residues.